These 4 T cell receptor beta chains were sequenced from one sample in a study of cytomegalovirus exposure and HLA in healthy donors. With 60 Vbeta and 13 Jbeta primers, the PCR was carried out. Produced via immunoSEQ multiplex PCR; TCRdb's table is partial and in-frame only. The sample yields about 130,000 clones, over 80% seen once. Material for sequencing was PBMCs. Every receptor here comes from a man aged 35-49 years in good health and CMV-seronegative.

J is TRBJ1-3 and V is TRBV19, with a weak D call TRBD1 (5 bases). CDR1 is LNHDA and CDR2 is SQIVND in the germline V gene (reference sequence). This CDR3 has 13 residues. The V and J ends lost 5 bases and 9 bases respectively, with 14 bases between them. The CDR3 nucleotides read TGTGCCAGTAGTCCCCAGGGTATCGGCACCATATATTTT. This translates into CASSPQGIGTIYF.

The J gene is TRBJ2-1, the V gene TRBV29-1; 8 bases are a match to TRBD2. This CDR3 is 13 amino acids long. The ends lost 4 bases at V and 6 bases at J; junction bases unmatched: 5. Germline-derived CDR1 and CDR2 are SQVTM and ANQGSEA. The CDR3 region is CSVGGGRLNEQFF. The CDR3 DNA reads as TGCAGCGTTGGGGGCGGGAGGCTCAATGAGCAGTTCTTC.

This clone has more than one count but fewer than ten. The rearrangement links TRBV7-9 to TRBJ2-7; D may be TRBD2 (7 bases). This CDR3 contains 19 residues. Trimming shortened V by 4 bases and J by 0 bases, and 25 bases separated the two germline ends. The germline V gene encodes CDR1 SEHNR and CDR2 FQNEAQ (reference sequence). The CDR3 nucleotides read TGTGCCAGCAGCTCGCTACGGGGGGCTAAGCGGGATAGCTCCTACGAGCAGTACTTC. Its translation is CASSSLRGAKRDSSYEQYF. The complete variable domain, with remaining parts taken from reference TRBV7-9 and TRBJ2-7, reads DTGVSQNPRHKITKRGQNVTFRCDPISEHNRLYWYRQTLGQGPEFLTYFQNEAQLEKSRLLSDRFSAERPKGSFSTLEIQRTEQGDSAMYLCASSSLRGAKRDSSYEQYFGPGTRLTVT.

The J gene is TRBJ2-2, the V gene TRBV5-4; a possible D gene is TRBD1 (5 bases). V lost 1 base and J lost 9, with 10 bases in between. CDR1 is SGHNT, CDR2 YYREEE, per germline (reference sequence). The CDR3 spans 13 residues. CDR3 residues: CASSLPPDRELFF. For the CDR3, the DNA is TGTGCCAGCAGCTTGCCCCCGGACAGGGAGCTGTTTTTT. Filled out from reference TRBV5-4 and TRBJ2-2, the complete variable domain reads ETGVTQSPTHLIKTRGQQVTLRCSSQSGHNTVSWYQQALGQGPQFIFQYYREEENGRGNFPPRFSGLQFPNYSSELNVNALELDDSALYLCASSLPPDRELFFGEGSRLTVL.